This T cell receptor (beta chain) is drawn from a study of blood T cell repertoires in COVID-19. Study-level information: Nucleic acid was either cDNA or gDNA, and it came from T cells, B-cell-depleted T cells, or PBMCs.

J lost 4 bases, V lost 4 bases, and 3 bases had no gene match. From germline, CDR1 is MNHEY and CDR2 SVGEGT. The CDR3 has 13 residues. In the authors' workflow: Reference gene primer amplification yielded estimated nucleated cell counts. Clones were sequenced by immunoSEQ multiplex PCR, and TCRdb holds only the in-frame ones, with some missing. D and trimming were read from the DNA, whereas the V and J calls and clone size are those reported in that table. The table includes 110,000 to 150,000 clones, 85% to 90% detected once. This receptor was taken from a woman in her fifties or sixties with acute or convalescent COVID-19. The sample taken for sequencing was peripheral blood. The V call is TRBV6-2 or TRBV6-3, the J call TRBJ1-2, with 7 bases identical to TRBD1. The CDR3 reads CASSSGQVYGYTF. The CDR3 DNA reads as TGTGCCAGCAGTTCTGGACAGGTCTATGGCTACACCTTC.